In its sample, the clone carrying this T cell receptor (beta chain) ranks as medium-sized. Its cognate antigen is unknown. TCR beta libraries were built from RNA through three nested multiplex PCR rounds using modified ARM-PCR. Each CDR3 protein gets one entry after TCRdb re-called the multiplex PCR reads with MiXCR. The sample includes about 32,000 distinct CDR3 sequences, under 70% of them seen just once. The CDR3 runs 15 residues. CDR1 and CDR2 from the germline V gene are DFQATT and SNEGSKA (reference sequence). V shed 3 bases and J 7 bases; nucleotides not matched to a gene: 13. This entry comes from a study of tumor-infiltrating lymphocytes in glioblastoma multiforme. Whole-study findings and limits: RNA-based TCR sequencing may distort clone frequencies, since cells carry unequal TCR transcript numbers. No surface-marker sorting into functional T cell subtypes was done.

The sample taken for sequencing was brain tumor tissue. The chain uses TRBV20-1 and TRBJ2-7; 9 bases fit TRBD1. The TCR was taken from a male donor with glioblastoma. In DNA form, the CDR3 reads TGCAGTGCTAGGGACGAGGGACAGGGAATTGGGGAGCAGTACTTC. This encodes CSARDEGQGIGEQYF.